Below are 9 T cell receptor beta chains sequenced from a single sample in a study of blood T cells in healthy people across ages. Together with a sample-barcoded 5' primer, a J-beta primer mix was included in a second PCR lasting about 6 to 12 cycles. TCRdb re-called the 5' RACE reads with MiXCR, one entry per CDR3 protein. In the table there are about 1,500,000 distinct CDR3 sequences, 42% of which are singletons. Sequencing was done on a sample of blood. The receptors shown here come from a woman aged 18-29 years in good health.

Only a few counts were recorded for this clonotype. The V and J genes are TRBV20-1 and TRBJ2-3, with TRBD2 identical over 8 bases. The CDR3 runs 19 residues. Germline CDR1 is DFQATT and CDR2 is SNEGSKA (reference sequence). Losses at the gene ends were 0 bases for V and 2 bases for J; bases not matched to a gene: 16. This CDR3 is CSARDYSGTGGSSTDTQYF. CDR3 DNA: TGCAGTGCTAGAGACTATAGCGGGACGGGCGGGTCCTCCACAGATACGCAGTATTTT.

This chain joins TRBV12-3 or TRBV12-4 and TRBJ1-1; D perhaps matches TRBD1 (5 bases). The CDR3 spans 14 residues. V was trimmed by 7 bases and J by 4 bases, leaving 16 bases between them. CDR3 loop: CASNTGPKRTEAFF. CDR3 coding DNA: TGTGCCAGCAACACAGGTCCGAAGCGCACTGAAGCTTTCTTT.

The chain links TRBV5-1 to TRBJ2-3, with D possibly matching TRBD2 (6 bases). The CDR3 loop spans 16 amino acids. Trimming removed 0 bases from V and 1 base from J, with 12 bases in between. The germline gives CDR1 SGHRS, CDR2 YFSETQ. The CDR3 nucleotides are TGCGCCAGCAGCTTGGTCCGCGGGGCGGGCACAGATACGCAGTATTTT. Translation: CASSLVRGAGTDTQYF.

The V and J genes are TRBV4-1 and TRBJ1-1; D call uncertain. Trimming shortened V by 4 bases and J by 0 bases, and 12 bases separated the two germline ends. The CDR3 spans 15 residues. Germline CDR1 reads MGHRA; CDR2 reads YSYEKL. CDR3 loop: CASSLGSSMNTEAFF. CDR3 in DNA: TGCGCCAGCAGCCTGGGGTCGTCGATGAACACTGAAGCTTTCTTT.

The sample holds a few counts of this clonotype. The chain joins TRBV7-9 to TRBJ2-1, with 11 positions matching TRBD2. The CDR3 loop spans 14 amino acids. V was clipped by 0 bases and J by 8 bases; unmatched bases: 0. Germline V lookup: CDR1 SEHNR, CDR2 FQNEAQ (reference sequence). The CDR3 DNA sequence: TGTGCCAGCAGCTTAGCTAGCGGGAGGGATGAGCAGTTCTTC. Protein product: CASSLASGRDEQFF.

The rearrangement uses TRBV9 and TRBJ2-1, with D uncertain. Germline V gene data show CDR1 as SGDLS and CDR2 as YYNGEE. This CDR3 contains 12 residues. The V end was cut by 3 bases, the J end by 4 bases, with 5 bases between. CDR3 in amino acids: CASSDLYNEQFF. The CDR3 nucleotides are TGTGCCAGCAGCGACCTTTACAATGAGCAGTTCTTC.

This clonotype showed up just once. In nucleotides, the CDR3 is TGCAGTGCCAAAGACGACGGGAGAACCTACAATGAGCAGTTCTTC. It codes for CSAKDDGRTYNEQFF. This chain links TRBV20-1 with TRBJ2-1; tentative D call: TRBD2 (6 bases). Germline CDR1 and CDR2: DFQATT and SNEGSKA (reference sequence). With 6 bases removed from V and 2 bases from J, the gap between germline ends came to 17 bases. CDR3 length equals 15 residues.

The chain joins TRBV6-1 to TRBJ2-7, with D hard to call. The V and J ends lost 1 base and 1 base respectively, with 8 bases between them. This CDR3 comprises 14 residues. Looked up from germline, CDR1 is MNHNS and CDR2 is SASEGT. As DNA, the CDR3 is TGTGCCAGCAGTGAAGTCCTGGTGTCCTACGAGCAGTACTTC. It codes for CASSEVLVSYEQYF.

The V call is TRBV20-1, the J call TRBJ1-2, with 8 nucleotides matching TRBD1. With V trimmed by 0 bases and J by 2 bases, 5 bases remained unmatched. Germline values: CDR1 DFQATT, CDR2 SNEGSKA (reference sequence). This CDR3 comprises 15 residues. CDR3 nucleotide sequence: TGCAGTGCTAGAGACCGGGGACAGGAGAACTATGGCTACACCTTC. Amino acid sequence: CSARDRGQENYGYTF.